This T cell receptor (beta chain) was recorded in a study of T-cell memory formation after mild COVID-19 listed by TCRdb under 2021. With regard to the full study: Most TCR sequence clusters were specific to one of the two donors. Longitudinal TCRalpha and TCRbeta repertoire sequencing tracked T-cell clones expanding and contracting after mild COVID-19 in a couple of donors. Two young, previously healthy adult volunteers, one female and one male, were included in the cohort.

Notes on this clonotype: There is no known antigen for this receptor. Base qualities are not at hand, and no much larger clone is one base apart.

TCRdb shows the sequencer as Illumina NovaSeq 6000. Using 5'RACE with constant-segment primers, TCRalpha and TCRbeta cDNA libraries were constructed, with sample barcodes and unique molecular identifiers added in the process. RNA was extracted from every sample with Trizol reagent. The libraries were amplified in two PCR steps, and the second step added a second sample barcode and Illumina TruSeq adapters. Sequencing of the libraries was done on an Illumina NovaSeq, producing 2 x 150 bp paired-end reads. Per the source publication's procedure: With migec v1.2.7, reads were demultiplexed and then collapsed into UMI-guided consensus sequences. Using mixcr v2.1.11, the UMI consensuses were aligned to TRA and TRB V and J templates and assembled into clonotypes. A clonotype was counted as expanded or contracted only when both edgeR and NoisET called the clonotype significant, with the noise models trained on biological replicates. For edgeR calls, a false discovery rate-adjusted p below 0.01 and a log2 fold-change threshold of 1 were applied. As an exploratory analysis of dynamics, max-normalized trajectories of the 1000 most abundant clonotypes were examined by PCA with hierarchical clustering. Separately sequenced CD4+ and CD8+ repertoires were used to assign a CD4 or CD8 phenotype to each responding clone. TCRdb itself trimmed the public reads at Q25 with fastp, ran MiXCR and retained productive beta chains. Records with the same CDR3 protein are collapsed into one entry carrying the most frequent genes and DNA. The V and J calls were determined by TCRdb, not by the authors. The sample includes 40,000 to 45,000 distinct CDR3 sequences, with about 7.1% observed a single time. The ten largest clonotypes hold less than 1.5% of the sample.

The CDR3 sequence holds 17 residues, the cysteine and phenylalanine included. Here the CDR3 DNA is all that survives: 51 bases in frame from base 1. The junction shows trimming of 0 bases on V and 4 bases on J, and the gene matches do not reach 10 bases of it. CDR1 KGHSH and CDR2 LQKENI were looked up in the germline V gene. Broad study findings and their caveats: Contracting CD4+ clones appeared mostly in the CM and EM memory subsets, whereas CD8+ clones were enriched in EMRA. Clones contracting from day 15 to 85 had balanced CD4/CD8 phenotypes, while a second wave expanding from day 15 to 37 was biased towards CD4+. The study covered only a couple of mild cases, and larger cohorts including severe cases with pre-infection samples were considered necessary. The detection of some responding clones in pre-infection memory suggests that pre-existing cross-reactive memory T cells joined the SARS-CoV-2 response. The second-wave clones that peaked on day 37 were not confirmed to be SARS-CoV-2 specific.

PBMCs were isolated by Ficoll-Paque density gradient centrifugation. The sequencing sample was made of PBMCs or a T cell subset sorted from them (not recorded which). This receptor chain uses TRBV18 and TRBJ1-2; 8 bases in the middle match TRBD1. The receptor was isolated from a man aged 18 to 29 who had mild COVID-19 (a few samples of this study predate the infection). The sample titles of this study are shuffled in the database, so cell type and time point are left out; the donor was told from shared clones. The CDR3 protein is CASSPPVQGAFAYGYTF. The sequence in DNA is TGTGCCAGCTCACCACCCGTCCAGGGGGCCTTTGCCTATGGCTACACCTTC.